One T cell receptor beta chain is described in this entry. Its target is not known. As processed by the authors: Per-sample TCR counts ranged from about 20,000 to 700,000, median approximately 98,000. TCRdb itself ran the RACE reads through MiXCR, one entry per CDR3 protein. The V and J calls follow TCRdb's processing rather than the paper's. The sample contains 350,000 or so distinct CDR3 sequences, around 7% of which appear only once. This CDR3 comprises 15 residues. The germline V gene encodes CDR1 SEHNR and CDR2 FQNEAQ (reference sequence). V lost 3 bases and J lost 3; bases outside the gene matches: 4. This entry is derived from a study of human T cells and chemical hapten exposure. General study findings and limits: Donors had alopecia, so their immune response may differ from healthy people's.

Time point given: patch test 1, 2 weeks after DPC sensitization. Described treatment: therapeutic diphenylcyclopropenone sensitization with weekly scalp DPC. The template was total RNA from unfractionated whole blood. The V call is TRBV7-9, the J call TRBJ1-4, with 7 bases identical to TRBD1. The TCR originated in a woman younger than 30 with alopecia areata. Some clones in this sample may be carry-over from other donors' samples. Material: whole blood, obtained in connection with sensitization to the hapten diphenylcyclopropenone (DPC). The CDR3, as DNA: TGTGCCAGCAGCTTGGAGGGGGCAGCTAATGAAAAACTGTTTTTT. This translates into CASSLEGAANEKLFF.